Presented here are 11 T cell receptor beta chains from one specimen sequenced in a study of blood T cell repertoires in COVID-19. The protocol was immunoSEQ multiplex PCR, while the TCRdb copy is restricted to in-frame clones and leaves out a portion. In the table there are roughly 300,000 clones, around 85% of which are singletons. The specimen sequenced was PBMCs or T cells enriched from blood (not recorded which). Every receptor here comes from a woman aged 45-65 years who had recovered from COVID-19.

The chain is built from TRBV29-1 and TRBJ2-3; TRBD1 is a possible D gene (5 bases). Germline V CDR1 and CDR2: SQVTM, ANQGSEA. Trimming pared 4 bases from V and 6 bases from J, leaving 20 bases between. This CDR3 has 15 residues. The CDR3 loop is CSVGVPTVSGDTQYF. DNA of the CDR3: TGCAGCGTTGGGGTTCCGACAGTCTCTGGGGATACGCAGTATTTT.

The rearrangement links TRBV5-1 to TRBJ2-5; 8 bases fit TRBD2. Germline CDR1 reads SGHRS; CDR2 reads YFSETQ. This CDR3 spans 18 amino acids. V shed 3 bases and J 2 bases; nucleotides not matched to a gene: 15. As DNA, the CDR3 is TGCGCCAGCAGCTCCCTGGGAGCGGGGGCCTCATTTCAAGAGACCCAGTACTTC. As protein: CASSSLGAGASFQETQYF.

DNA for the CDR3: TGTGCCAGCTCACCACCGGTGGCCCGGGTGGCTTTCTTT. Translated: CASSPPVARVAFF. The chain couples TRBV18 to TRBJ1-1, with D unresolved. The CDR3 totals 13 residues. V lost 0 bases, J lost 11 bases, and 13 bases lay in between. Germline V gives CDR1 KGHSH, CDR2 LQKENI.

The chain is built from TRBV3-1 (or the pseudogene TRBV3-2) and TRBJ1-4, with D maybe TRBD1 (6 bases). This CDR3 spans 19 amino acids. Germline values: CDR1 LGHDT, CDR2 YNNKEL (reference sequence). Trimming left V 0 bases short and J 3 bases short, with 20 bases between. The chain's CDR3 is CASSQDRQGPGRANEKLFF. In nucleotides, the CDR3 is TGTGCCAGCAGCCAAGACCGGCAGGGGCCAGGCAGGGCTAATGAAAAACTGTTTTTT.

The V gene is TRBV7-9, the J gene TRBJ1-6; D is unclear. The CDR3 runs 13 residues. The V gene's germline CDR1 is SEHNR and CDR2 FQNEAQ (reference sequence). V gave up 2 bases and J gave up 9 bases, with 8 bases separating them. The CDR3 DNA is TGTGCCAGCAGCTTAATACGGGGTTCACCCCTCCACTTT. This encodes CASSLIRGSPLHF.

Only one count was recorded for this clone. At one boundary the junction diverges from the germline segment, which might be a read error. V is TRBV11-2 and J is TRBJ2-1; 11 positions agree with TRBD2. The germline V gene encodes CDR1 SGHAT and CDR2 FQNNGV. The CDR3 consists of 15 residues. CDR3 nucleotides: TGTGCCAGCAGCCATCCGGGACTAGCGGCCCGACCTACGATCTTC. This codes for CASSHPGLAARPTIF.

The gene calls are TRBV7-9 and TRBJ1-1; the D is unclear. The germline V gene encodes CDR1 SEHNR and CDR2 FQNEAQ (reference sequence). V lost 1 base and J lost 8, with 14 bases in between. The length of the CDR3 is 14 residues. The CDR3 protein is CASSLVPTRIEAFF. CDR3 DNA: TGTGCCAGCAGCTTAGTTCCGACACGGATCGAAGCTTTCTTT.

The table lists this clone with a few counts. This chain uses TRBV7-9 with TRBJ1-1, with D unclear. This CDR3 has 14 residues. Trimming shortened V by 1 base and J by 3 bases, and 9 bases separated the two germline ends. Germline V gene data show CDR1 as SEHNR and CDR2 as FQNEAQ (reference sequence). The CDR3 is CASSLEGGYTEAFF. For the CDR3, the DNA is TGTGCCAGCAGCTTAGAGGGAGGTTACACTGAAGCTTTCTTT.

This sequence joins TRBV9 and TRBJ1-6, with D possibly being TRBD1 (6 bases). This CDR3 has 16 amino acids. V was trimmed by 3 bases and J by 2 bases, leaving 12 bases between them. Per the germline V gene, CDR1 is SGDLS and CDR2 is YYNGEE. The CDR3: CASSAGQLAYNSPLHF. CDR3 in DNA: TGTGCCAGCAGCGCTGGACAGCTAGCCTATAATTCACCCCTCCACTTT.

The chain has TRBV5-1 and TRBJ1-2, with D hard to call. CDR3 length equals 15 residues. Trimming cost V 0 bases and J 3 bases, with 12 bases left between them. Looked up from germline, CDR1 is SGHRS and CDR2 is YFSETQ. CDR3 DNA: TGCGCCAGCAGCTTGGCGGCGGGCGCGGACTATGGCTACACCTTC. Translation gives CASSLAAGADYGYTF.

The chain has TRBV29-1 and TRBJ1-2, with 8 bases that match TRBD1. In germline, CDR1 is SQVTM, CDR2 ANQGSEA. The CDR3 spans 13 residues. V lost 7 bases and J lost 4; bases outside the gene matches: 8. The CDR3 reads CSAEGGQAYGYTF. The CDR3 region has the DNA TGCAGCGCCGAAGGGGGACAGGCCTATGGCTACACCTTC.